These T cell receptor beta chains were read from a single sample in a study of human T cells and chemical hapten exposure. TCRdb re-analysed the RACE reads in MiXCR, keeping a single row per CDR3 protein. The sample holds approximately 91,000 distinct CDR3 sequences, 11% seen once. The starting material was whole blood, obtained in connection with sensitization to the hapten diphenylcyclopropenone (DPC). Receptor source: a man younger than 30 with alopecia areata. Some clones in this sample may be carry-over from other donors' samples. The CDR3 runs from the conserved cysteine through the conserved F or W. The order of the fields is D gene, clone size, J gene, V gene, CDR3 protein, CDR3 DNA. D genes are given only for firm matches. Expanded clones are given a class, and other clones once, few, many or no size at all.

d_call: NA; clone_size: many; j_call: TRBJ2-1; v_call: TRBV7-9; cdr3_aa: CASSLRWGAGTGEQFF; cdr3_nt: TGTGCCAGCAGCTTACGGTGGGGGGCCGGAACTGGTGAGCAGTTCTTC
d_call: TRBD1; clone_size: NA; j_call: TRBJ2-7; v_call: TRBV20-1; cdr3_aa: CSPRQGSDEQYF; cdr3_nt: TGCAGCCCCAGACAGGGTTCCGACGAGCAGTACTTC
d_call: NA; clone_size: NA; j_call: TRBJ1-1; v_call: TRBV18; cdr3_aa: CASSPGDGVPFF; cdr3_nt: TGTGCCAGCTCACCGGGAGACGGCGTCCCTTTCTTT
d_call: TRBD1; clone_size: many; j_call: TRBJ1-2; v_call: TRBV6-2/TRBV6-3; cdr3_aa: CASSPPQGQGGGYTF; cdr3_nt: TGTGCCAGCAGTCCGCCGCAGGGACAGGGAGGAGGCTACACCTTC
d_call: NA; clone_size: NA; j_call: TRBJ1-1; v_call: TRBV29-1; cdr3_aa: CSGVGGIPTEAFF; cdr3_nt: TGCAGCGGAGTAGGGGGGATCCCCACTGAAGCTTTCTTT
d_call: NA; clone_size: many; j_call: TRBJ2-5; v_call: TRBV10-3; cdr3_aa: CAISHYSSAKETQYF; cdr3_nt: TGTGCCATCAGTCACTATTCTAGCGCCAAAGAGACCCAGTACTTC
d_call: NA; clone_size: few; j_call: TRBJ2-2; v_call: TRBV3-1; cdr3_aa: CASSLTTAGELFF; cdr3_nt: TGTGCCAGCAGCCTAACGACAGCCGGGGAGCTGTTTTTT
d_call: TRBD1; clone_size: many; j_call: TRBJ1-1; v_call: TRBV10-3; cdr3_aa: CAIRPQGSGNTEAFF; cdr3_nt: TGTGCCATCAGGCCACAGGGGTCGGGGAACACTGAAGCTTTCTTT
d_call: NA; clone_size: NA; j_call: TRBJ1-2; v_call: TRBV12-5; cdr3_aa: CASGLEDYGYTF; cdr3_nt: TGTGCTAGTGGTTTGGAAGACTATGGCTACACCTTC
d_call: NA; clone_size: NA; j_call: TRBJ1-5; v_call: TRBV20-1; cdr3_aa: CSAGGAAQHF; cdr3_nt: TGCAGTGCCGGAGGGGCTGCCCAGCATTTT
d_call: NA; clone_size: NA; j_call: TRBJ1-5; v_call: TRBV6-5; cdr3_aa: CASSNTGSSQPQHF; cdr3_nt: TGTGCCAGCAGCAACACAGGGTCCAGTCAGCCCCAGCATTTT
d_call: NA; clone_size: few; j_call: TRBJ1-1; v_call: TRBV7-6; cdr3_aa: CASSRAKGGGTEAFF; cdr3_nt: TGTGCCAGCAGCCGAGCCAAGGGTGGAGGGACTGAAGCTTTCTTT
d_call: NA; clone_size: many; j_call: TRBJ2-6; v_call: TRBV6-2/TRBV6-3; cdr3_aa: CASSYKAVSGANVLTF; cdr3_nt: TGTGCCAGCAGTTACAAGGCGGTCTCTGGGGCCAACGTCCTGACTTTC
d_call: NA; clone_size: many; j_call: TRBJ2-2; v_call: TRBV2; cdr3_aa: CASSERGFTGELFF; cdr3_nt: TGTGCCAGCAGTGAACGGGGATTTACCGGGGAGCTGTTTTTT
d_call: TRBD2; clone_size: NA; j_call: TRBJ2-2; v_call: TRBV2; cdr3_aa: CASRQTSGGISAGELFF; cdr3_nt: TGTGCCTCCCGCCAGACCAGCGGGGGAATTAGTGCCGGGGAGCTGTTTTTT
d_call: TRBD1; clone_size: NA; j_call: TRBJ1-1; v_call: TRBV10-3; cdr3_aa: CAISEPTGPEAFF; cdr3_nt: TGTGCCATCAGTGAGCCGACAGGGCCTGAAGCTTTCTTT
d_call: NA; clone_size: NA; j_call: TRBJ2-1; v_call: TRBV20-1; cdr3_aa: CSAPRHADNEQFF; cdr3_nt: TGCAGTGCCCCAAGGCACGCAGACAATGAGCAGTTCTTC
d_call: TRBD1; clone_size: few; j_call: TRBJ2-2; v_call: TRBV7-9; cdr3_aa: CASSIEGGNTGELFF; cdr3_nt: TGTGCCAGCAGTATCGAAGGGGGCAACACCGGGGAGCTGTTTTTT
d_call: NA; clone_size: few; j_call: TRBJ1-2; v_call: TRBV29-1; cdr3_aa: CSVERPEVRDPHYGYTF; cdr3_nt: TGCAGCGTTGAACGCCCTGAAGTGCGGGATCCCCACTATGGCTACACCTTC
d_call: TRBD1; clone_size: many; j_call: TRBJ2-5; v_call: TRBV7-9; cdr3_aa: CASSSGQGVRETQYF; cdr3_nt: TGTGCCAGCAGCTCCGGACAGGGGGTTCGGGAGACCCAGTACTTC
d_call: TRBD2; clone_size: NA; j_call: TRBJ2-1; v_call: TRBV25-1; cdr3_aa: CASSASGGMYNEQFF; cdr3_nt: TGTGCCAGCAGTGCCAGCGGGGGGATGTACAATGAGCAGTTCTTC
d_call: NA; clone_size: many; j_call: TRBJ2-3; v_call: TRBV5-1; cdr3_aa: CASSLSDYTYTDTQYF; cdr3_nt: TGCGCCAGCAGCTTGTCGGACTATACTTACACAGATACGCAGTATTTT
d_call: NA; clone_size: few; j_call: TRBJ2-1; v_call: TRBV29-1; cdr3_aa: CSVNYNEQFF; cdr3_nt: TGCAGCGTTAACTACAATGAGCAGTTCTTC
d_call: TRBD2; clone_size: NA; j_call: TRBJ2-3; v_call: TRBV11-3; cdr3_aa: CASSLGPSGGTDTQYF; cdr3_nt: TGTGCCAGCAGCTTAGGGCCTAGCGGGGGGACAGATACGCAGTATTTT
d_call: TRBD1; clone_size: few; j_call: TRBJ1-2; v_call: TRBV20-1; cdr3_aa: CSASADRGLLYGYTF; cdr3_nt: TGCAGTGCTAGCGCAGACAGGGGATTATTATATGGCTACACCTTC
d_call: NA; clone_size: many; j_call: TRBJ2-5; v_call: TRBV5-5; cdr3_aa: CASSFTDFGTQYF; cdr3_nt: TGTGCCAGCAGCTTCACGGATTTCGGGACCCAGTACTTC
d_call: TRBD2; clone_size: few; j_call: TRBJ2-3; v_call: TRBV15; cdr3_aa: CATSRGRGSGGARDTQYF; cdr3_nt: TGTGCCACCAGCAGAGGACGGGGTAGCGGGGGGGCTAGAGATACGCAGTATTTT
d_call: NA; clone_size: few; j_call: TRBJ1-4; v_call: TRBV5-6; cdr3_aa: CASSRETGTSEGHEKLFF; cdr3_nt: TGTGCCAGCAGCCGAGAGACCGGGACCTCTGAAGGTCATGAAAAACTGTTTTTT
d_call: TRBD1; clone_size: few; j_call: TRBJ2-7; v_call: TRBV11-2; cdr3_aa: CASSLDLFTGGFYEQYF; cdr3_nt: TGTGCCAGCAGCTTAGACCTCTTTACAGGGGGCTTTTACGAGCAGTACTTC
d_call: NA; clone_size: NA; j_call: TRBJ2-5; v_call: TRBV18; cdr3_aa: CASSPFPGLGQETQYF; cdr3_nt: TGTGCCAGCTCACCATTTCCAGGCTTGGGACAAGAGACCCAGTACTTC
d_call: NA; clone_size: many; j_call: TRBJ1-1; v_call: TRBV7-3; cdr3_aa: CASSSGPNTEAFF; cdr3_nt: TGTGCCAGCAGCTCAGGGCCGAACACTGAAGCTTTCTTT
d_call: NA; clone_size: NA; j_call: TRBJ1-3; v_call: TRBV28; cdr3_aa: CASTFPSGNTIYF; cdr3_nt: TGTGCCAGCACCTTCCCATCTGGAAACACCATATATTTT
d_call: TRBD1; clone_size: many; j_call: TRBJ1-5; v_call: TRBV10-3; cdr3_aa: CAIRGQANQPQHF; cdr3_nt: TGTGCCATCAGAGGACAGGCCAATCAGCCCCAGCATTTT
d_call: TRBD1; clone_size: many; j_call: TRBJ1-5; v_call: TRBV24-1; cdr3_aa: CATSKGTGNQPQHF; cdr3_nt: TGTGCCACCTCCAAAGGGACAGGCAATCAGCCCCAGCATTTT
d_call: NA; clone_size: once; j_call: TRBJ1-1; v_call: TRBV5-1; cdr3_aa: CASSKDPWRYTEAFF; cdr3_nt: TGCGCCAGCAGCAAGGACCCTTGGCGGTACACTGAAGCTTTCTTT
d_call: NA; clone_size: once; j_call: TRBJ2-5; v_call: TRBV9; cdr3_aa: CASSVAPIQQETQYF; cdr3_nt: TGTGCCAGCAGCGTAGCCCCAATTCAGCAAGAGACCCAGTACTTC
d_call: TRBD1; clone_size: NA; j_call: TRBJ2-4; v_call: TRBV9; cdr3_aa: CASSAPPGGQNIQYF; cdr3_nt: TGTGCCAGCAGCGCCCCGCCAGGGGGCCAAAACATTCAGTACTTC
d_call: NA; clone_size: few; j_call: TRBJ2-3; v_call: TRBV4-3; cdr3_aa: CASSLQVGRTDTQYF; cdr3_nt: TGCGCCAGCAGCCTACAAGTCGGGCGCACAGATACGCAGTATTTT
d_call: TRBD2; clone_size: many; j_call: TRBJ2-3; v_call: TRBV7-3; cdr3_aa: CASGETSGGTDTQYF; cdr3_nt: TGTGCCAGCGGGGAGACTAGCGGGGGAACAGATACGCAGTATTTT
d_call: TRBD1; clone_size: NA; j_call: TRBJ1-5; v_call: TRBV7-6; cdr3_aa: CASSLRTGFYSNQPQHF; cdr3_nt: TGTGCCAGCAGCTTACGGACAGGCTTTTATAGCAATCAGCCCCAGCATTTT
d_call: NA; clone_size: many; j_call: TRBJ1-5; v_call: TRBV28; cdr3_aa: CASKGGNQPQHF; cdr3_nt: TGTGCCAGCAAGGGAGGCAATCAGCCCCAGCATTTT
d_call: NA; clone_size: few; j_call: TRBJ1-3; v_call: TRBV11-2; cdr3_aa: CASSLEEATYSGNTIYF; cdr3_nt: TGTGCCAGCAGCTTAGAGGAAGCAACTTACTCTGGAAACACCATATATTTT
d_call: NA; clone_size: many; j_call: TRBJ2-1; v_call: TRBV4-3; cdr3_aa: CASSPGRRDTIRRSSYNEQFF; cdr3_nt: TGCGCCAGCAGCCCCGGACGCCGGGACACAATTAGACGTAGCTCCTACAATGAGCAGTTCTTC
d_call: NA; clone_size: many; j_call: TRBJ2-7; v_call: TRBV28; cdr3_aa: CASSFVTATYEQYF; cdr3_nt: TGTGCCAGCAGTTTCGTGACAGCGACCTACGAGCAGTACTTC
d_call: NA; clone_size: NA; j_call: TRBJ2-1; v_call: TRBV6-5; cdr3_aa: CASSRRGGIPYIEQFF; cdr3_nt: TGTGCCAGCAGTCGACGAGGGGGAATTCCGTATATTGAGCAGTTCTTC
d_call: NA; clone_size: many; j_call: TRBJ2-2; v_call: TRBV20-1; cdr3_aa: CSARDEEGGHTGELFF; cdr3_nt: TGCAGTGCTAGAGATGAGGAGGGGGGCCACACCGGGGAGCTGTTTTTT
d_call: TRBD2; clone_size: few; j_call: TRBJ2-5; v_call: TRBV7-7; cdr3_aa: CASSPGSGGETQYF; cdr3_nt: TGTGCCAGCAGCCCCGGGAGCGGGGGGGAGACCCAGTACTTC